One sample yielded the 11 T cell receptor beta chains listed below, sequenced in a study of T cells in localized non-small cell lung cancer. Here immunoSEQ multiplex PCR was the method, and the copy in TCRdb shows in-frame clones only, minus some. The table has 61,000 or so clones, more than 80% seen once. Sequences were derived from peripheral blood, sampled before any cancer treatment. All receptors derive from a woman between 35 and 75 years old with stage I lung adenocarcinoma.

This clone was observed once. V gene TRBV9 combines with J gene TRBJ1-2; possibly TRBD1 for D (5 bases). Germline CDR1 reads SGDLS; CDR2 reads YYNGEE. The CDR3 contains 16 residues. Deletions cut 5 bases from V and 0 bases from J, with 17 bases between. The CDR3 sequence: CASSGGFSKANYGYTF. CDR3 bases: TGTGCCAGCAGTGGGGGGTTTTCTAAGGCTAACTATGGCTACACCTTC.

The rearrangement joins TRBV7-9 to TRBJ2-5; 9 bases align to TRBD2. Germline values: CDR1 SEHNR, CDR2 FQNEAQ (reference sequence). After removal of 2 bases from V and 5 bases from J, the junction contained 15 bases not matched to a gene. This CDR3 contains 18 residues. The CDR3 loop is CASSLSLGISGGKETQYF. In DNA form, the CDR3 reads TGTGCCAGCAGCTTATCGCTAGGGATTAGCGGGGGAAAGGAGACCCAGTACTTC.

The V and J genes are TRBV6-4 and TRBJ2-2; TRBD2 agrees at 9 bases. Per germline, CDR1 MRHNA and CDR2 SNTAGT. This CDR3 comprises 16 residues. After removal of 8 bases from V and 0 bases from J, the junction contained 7 bases not matched to a gene. CDR3 DNA: TGTGCCAGCTCGTATAGCGGGGGCGCGAACACCGGGGAGCTGTTTTTT. Protein sequence: CASSYSGGANTGELFF.

The V and J genes are TRBV30 and TRBJ2-5; TRBD2 agrees at 7 bases. CDR3 length: 13 residues. Germline V gives CDR1 GTSNPN, CDR2 SVGIG (reference sequence). V was pared by 0 bases and J by 5 bases, with 3 bases of the junction left unmatched. The CDR3 sequence: CAWSVGGSETQYF. The CDR3 DNA follows: TGTGCCTGGAGTGTGGGGGGGTCCGAGACCCAGTACTTC.

The V gene is TRBV7-3, the J gene TRBJ2-1; perhaps TRBD2 as D (5 bases). V was pared by 6 bases and J by 5 bases, with 14 bases between. CDR3 length equals 14 residues. Germline CDR1 and CDR2: SGHTA and FQGTGA. CDR3 coding DNA: TGTGCCAGCAGGGACCCGGGGATCCACAATGAGCAGTTCTTC. This gives the protein CASRDPGIHNEQFF. Full variable domain (remainder filled in from reference TRBV7-3 and TRBJ2-1): GAGVSQTPSNKVTEKGKYVELRCDPISGHTALYWYRQSLGQGPEFLIYFQGTGAADDSGLPNDRFFAVRPEGSVSTLKIQRTERGDSAVYLCASRDPGIHNEQFFGPGTRLTVL.

In this sample, this clone turned up a few times. The rearrangement links TRBV11-3 to TRBJ2-3; D is unresolved. This CDR3 contains 12 residues. Trimming pared 6 bases from V and 2 bases from J, leaving 6 bases between. CDR1 and CDR2 (germline): SGHNT, YENEEA. CDR3 sequence reads: CASSINTDTQYF. The CDR3 nucleotides are TGTGCCAGCAGTATCAACACAGATACGCAGTATTTT.

This clone was detected only once. The gene calls are TRBV6-6 and TRBJ1-1, with a tentative D call TRBD1 (6 bases). CDR3 length: 15 residues. The germline V gene encodes CDR1 MNHNY and CDR2 SVGAGI (reference sequence). The V gene lost 6 bases and the J gene lost 7 bases, with 21 bases spanning the gap. Here the CDR3 reads CASRPTGGAAYEAFF. The CDR3 nucleotides read TGTGCCAGCAGACCCACGGGGGGCGCCGCTTATGAAGCTTTCTTT.

The rearrangement uses TRBV30 and TRBJ1-4, with D perhaps matching TRBD1 (5 bases). The V gene lost 2 bases and the J gene lost 6 bases, with 16 bases spanning the gap. Germline CDR1 reads GTSNPN; CDR2 reads SVGIG (reference sequence). The CDR3 runs 15 residues. The CDR3 DNA follows: TGTGCCTGGAGTCCAGGGTCAGGGTGGGATGAAAAACTGTTTTTT. Translated: CAWSPGSGWDEKLFF.

V is TRBV19 and J is TRBJ2-6, with TRBD1 identical over 10 bases. From germline, CDR1 is LNHDA and CDR2 SQIVND (reference sequence). The ends lost 7 bases at V and 4 bases at J; junction bases unmatched: 10. This CDR3 comprises 17 residues. The CDR3 protein is CASMTRQGAPGANVLTF. CDR3 DNA: TGTGCCAGTATGACGAGACAGGGGGCGCCCGGGGCCAACGTCCTGACTTTC.

V and J are TRBV7-8 and TRBJ2-3; the D gene is possibly TRBD2 (7 bases). Germline lookup yields CDR1 SGHVS and CDR2 FQNEAQ. V was trimmed by 6 bases and J by 3 bases, leaving 13 bases between them. There are 14 residues in the CDR3. CDR3 protein: CASSRGGGTDTQYF. The DNA for the CDR3 is TGTGCCAGCAGTAGGGGGGGCGGGACAGATACGCAGTATTTT.

The gene calls are TRBV5-6 and TRBJ2-3; D gene uncertain. V was cut by 3 bases and J by 5 bases, with 4 bases left in between. The CDR3 has 11 residues. Germline CDR1 and CDR2: SGHDT and YYEEEE. The CDR3 is CASSWGDTQYF. In DNA, the CDR3 is TGTGCCAGCAGCTGGGGAGATACGCAGTATTTT.